This T cell receptor beta chain came from a study of PD-1 blockade in mismatch repair-deficient tumors (dated by TCRdb to between 2016 and 2019). Notes on the research overall: Between September 2013 and September 2016, 86 consecutive patients with about a dozen mismatch repair-deficient cancer types, all previously treated and progressing, were enrolled in the trial. Tumor-associated T cell clones were tracked in the peripheral blood of patients responding to PD-1 blockade by deep sequencing of TCR CDR3 regions. What the research found in general, with its limitations: Tumor-resident clones, often undetectable in blood before treatment, expanded rapidly after pembrolizumab and then contracted, generally before radiologic responses.

Mismatch repair deficiency in every enrolled patient was established by polymerase chain reaction or immunohistochemistry. TCR sequencing was carried out for a few patients who responded to pembrolizumab therapy. The phase II trial prospectively evaluated PD-1 blockade with pembrolizumab in advanced mismatch repair-deficient cancers, independent of tissue of origin. Peripheral blood T cell samples were serially collected before and at multiple times after PD-1 blockade was started. Blood sampling time points were reported as weeks after the first dose of pembrolizumab. This clone was detected a few times. Which antigen it targets is not known. No clone much larger than this one lies a single base away; base qualities are absent. The CDR3 starts with the cysteine, ends with the phenylalanine, and has 16 residues. Left in the record is the CDR3 DNA by itself, 48 bases read in frame from the first base. CDR1 LNHDA and CDR2 SQIVND were looked up in the germline V gene (reference sequence). A distance of 12 bases separates the germline ends of V and J, which lose 1 base and 2 bases respectively.

The library was generated by the immunoSEQ multiplex PCR assay. TCRdb provides this immuneACCESS table in a form limited to in-frame rearrangements. Some clones are lacking; in checked studies, under half of them reflect an unresolved V gene, and why the rest are absent is not known. In all, the sample holds 120,000 or so clones, and approximately 86% of those were seen once. Of the sample, approximately 12% falls within the top ten clones. This sequence uses TRBV19 and TRBJ1-5; too little of a D gene remains to name it. This sample comprised peripheral blood, obtained 44 weeks after starting pembrolizumab. The TCR comes from an adult with mismatch repair-deficient cancer. The CDR3: CASSIGTGIGNQPQHF. Here is the DNA: TGTGCCAGTAGTATAGGGACGGGTATCGGCAATCAGCCCCAGCATTTT.